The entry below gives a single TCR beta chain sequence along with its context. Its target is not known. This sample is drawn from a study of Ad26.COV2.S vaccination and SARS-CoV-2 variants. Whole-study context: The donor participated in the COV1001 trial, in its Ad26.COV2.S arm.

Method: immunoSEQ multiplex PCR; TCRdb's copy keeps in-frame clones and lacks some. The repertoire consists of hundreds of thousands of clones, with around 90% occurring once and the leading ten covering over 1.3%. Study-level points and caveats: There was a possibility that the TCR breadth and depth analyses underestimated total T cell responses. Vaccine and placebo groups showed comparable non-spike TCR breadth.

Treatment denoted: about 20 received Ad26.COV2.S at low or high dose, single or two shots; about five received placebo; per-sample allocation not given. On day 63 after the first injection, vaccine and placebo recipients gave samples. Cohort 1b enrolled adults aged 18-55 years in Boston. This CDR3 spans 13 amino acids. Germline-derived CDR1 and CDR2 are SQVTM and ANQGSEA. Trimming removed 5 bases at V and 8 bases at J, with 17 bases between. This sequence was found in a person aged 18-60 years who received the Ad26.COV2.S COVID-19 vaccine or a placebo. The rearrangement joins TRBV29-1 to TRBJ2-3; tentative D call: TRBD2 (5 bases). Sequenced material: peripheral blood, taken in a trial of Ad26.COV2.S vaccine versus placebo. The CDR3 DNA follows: TGCAGCGTTCCGCTCGGAGGAGCTGTTACGCAGTATTTT. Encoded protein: CSVPLGGAVTQYF.